The source of this TCR beta chain is a study of long-term antiretroviral therapy in people with HIV. V lost 2 bases, J lost 6 bases, and 7 bases stayed unmatched. From germline, CDR1 is KGHSH and CDR2 LQKENI. This CDR3 has 15 amino acids. With survey level as its setting, the immunoSEQ assay was v3.0. Produced via immunoSEQ multiplex PCR; TCRdb's table is partial and in-frame only. The sample records more than 20,000 clones, roughly 80% being singletons. Sequencing used unsorted PBMCs, obtained 1.9 years after starting antiretroviral therapy. The genes are TRBV18 and TRBJ2-3; the match to TRBD2 covers 8 bases. This receptor was taken from a woman in her fifties or sixties with HIV. The CDR3 region is CASSPGTRNPDTQYF. The CDR3, as DNA: TGTGCCAGCTCACCAGGGACTAGAAATCCGGATACGCAGTATTTT. The full variable domain, with the rest looked up from reference TRBV18 and TRBJ2-3, is NAGVMQNPRHLVRRRGQEARLRCSPMKGHSHVYWYRQLPEEGLKFMVYLQKENIIDESGMPKERFSAEFPKEGPSILRIQQVVRGDSAAYFCASSPGTRNPDTQYFGPGTRLTVL.